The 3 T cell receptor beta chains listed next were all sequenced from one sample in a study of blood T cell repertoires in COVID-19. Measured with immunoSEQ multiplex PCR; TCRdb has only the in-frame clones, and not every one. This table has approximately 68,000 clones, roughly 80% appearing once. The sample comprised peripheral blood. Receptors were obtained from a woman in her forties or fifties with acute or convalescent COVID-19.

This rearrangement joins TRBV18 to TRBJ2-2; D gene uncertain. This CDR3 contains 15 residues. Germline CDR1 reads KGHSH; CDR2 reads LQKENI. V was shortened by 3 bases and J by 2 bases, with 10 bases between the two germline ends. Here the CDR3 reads CASSPGHLNTGELFF. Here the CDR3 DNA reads TGTGCCAGCTCACCCGGTCACCTTAACACCGGGGAGCTGTTTTTT.

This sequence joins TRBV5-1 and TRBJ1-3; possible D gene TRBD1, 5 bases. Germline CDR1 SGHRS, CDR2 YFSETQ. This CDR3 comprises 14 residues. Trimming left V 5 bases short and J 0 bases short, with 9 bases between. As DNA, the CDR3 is TGCGCCAGCAGTCAGACAGTCTCTGGAAACACCATATATTTT. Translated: CASSQTVSGNTIYF.

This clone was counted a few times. This chain's CDR3 is CATSRERAGYNEQFF. For the CDR3, the DNA is TGTGCCACCAGCAGAGAAAGAGCGGGATACAATGAGCAGTTCTTC. The chain carries TRBV15 and TRBJ2-1; 7 nucleotides match TRBD2. The CDR3 runs to 15 residues. V gave up 0 bases and J gave up 4 bases; unmatched junction bases: 3. Germline lookup yields CDR1 LNHNV and CDR2 YYDKDF (reference sequence).